The next 8 T cell receptor beta chains were all read from a single sample in a study of T cells in Graves' hyperthyroidism and ophthalmopathy. Amplification of TCR beta CDR3 regions was performed using RNA transcripts as template. During a first-round RT-PCR of the TCR CDR3, the HTBI primer set was used. MiXCR, run by TCRdb on the multiplex PCR reads, gives a single entry per CDR3 protein. Altogether about 400,000 distinct CDR3 sequences are present, about 16% being singletons, with the ten largest covering around a third. Sequenced material: blood. These receptors all come from a woman aged 25 to 39 with Graves' hyperthyroidism.

This clonotype was counted a few times. J is TRBJ2-7 and V is TRBV12-3 or TRBV12-4; 10 nucleotides agree with TRBD2. The CDR3 loop spans 14 amino acids. Trimming took 5 bases from V and 6 from J; bases not matched to a gene: 7. The CDR3 DNA follows: TGTGCCAGCAGTACCAGCGGGAGGGCTACCGAGCAGTACTTC. This codes for CASSTSGRATEQYF.

As concerns this clonotype: Since a much larger clone is just one base distant, this may be a read error. This rearrangement joins TRBV7-6 to TRBJ2-3; D might be TRBD1 or TRBD2, each matching 5 bases. Germline loops: CDR1 SGHVS, CDR2 FNYEAQ. The CDR3 length is 15 residues. CDR3 sequence reads: CASSAAVGLTGTQYF. Written as DNA, the CDR3 is TGTGCCAGCAGCGCAGCGGTAGGGCTCACAGGTACGCAGTATTTT.

This clonotype was observed a handful of times. The CDR3: CASSLESTGGSDTQYF. CDR3 coding DNA: TGTGCCAGCAGCTTAGAAAGCACAGGGGGTTCAGATACGCAGTATTTT. The rearrangement links TRBV13 to TRBJ2-3; 8 bases agree with TRBD1. Germline CDR1 reads PRHDT; CDR2 reads FYEKMQ (reference sequence). J gave up 4 bases and V 1 base, and 7 bases lay outside the gene matches. CDR3 length: 16 amino acids.

This clonotype was picked up many times. This chain joins TRBV11-1 and TRBJ2-1; 12 nucleotides line up with TRBD2. In germline, CDR1 is SGHAT, CDR2 FQDESV (reference sequence). The CDR3 spans 15 residues. V dropped 6 bases and J dropped 8; count of bases not matched to a gene: 8. The CDR3 protein is CASSRRLAGEDEQFF. CDR3 nucleotide sequence: TGTGCCAGCAGTCGAAGACTAGCGGGAGAGGATGAGCAGTTCTTC.

V and J are TRBV6-5 and TRBJ2-1; 7 bases fit TRBD2. The germline gives CDR1 MNHEY, CDR2 SVGAGI. CDR3 length: 13 residues. Trimming took 2 bases from V and 10 from J; bases not matched to a gene: 5. For the CDR3, the DNA is TGTGCCAGCAGTTACGGAAAGGGAGGGGAGCAGTTCTTC. Translation gives CASSYGKGGEQFF.

This clonotype has more than one count but fewer than ten. The V gene is TRBV20-1, the J gene TRBJ2-1, with TRBD2 matching 8 bases. V trimming: 3 bases; J trimming: 7 bases; junction bases outside the gene matches: 8. Per germline, CDR1 DFQATT and CDR2 SNEGSKA (reference sequence). The length of the CDR3 is 14 residues. CDR3 sequence (DNA): TGCAGTGCTAGTACCAGCGGGAGTCTTAATGAGCAGTTCTTC. Translation gives CSASTSGSLNEQFF.

The rearrangement links TRBV2 to TRBJ1-1, with D possibly matching TRBD1 (5 bases). The germline CDR1 and CDR2 sequences are SNHLY and FYNNEI. This CDR3 region has 14 residues. The V end lost 7 bases, the J end lost 10 bases, and 22 bases lay between the germline ends. The CDR3 DNA is TGTGCCAGCATTGGGGGTACCCTTACATGGGGAGCTTTCTTT. Protein product: CASIGGTLTWGAFF.

In this sample, this clonotype turned up many times. The rearrangement joins TRBV12-3 or TRBV12-4 to TRBJ2-5; 8 nucleotides line up with TRBD1. The trim removed 6 bases at V and 0 bases at J, leaving 6 bases unmatched. The CDR3 spans 15 residues. The CDR3: CASSLGTGNQETQYF. Written as DNA, the CDR3 is TGTGCCAGCAGCCTCGGGACAGGAAACCAAGAGACCCAGTACTTC.